Below are 12 T cell receptor beta chains sequenced from a single sample in a study of T-cell reconstitution after alpha-beta-depleted transplantation in children. Preparation of the TCRbeta library involved a method that used unique molecular identifiers. MiXCR was run by TCRdb on the PCR reads, yielding one entry per CDR3 protein. This sample carries about 610,000 distinct CDR3 sequences, over 9.5% of them seen once, and the ten largest clones take about 4.2%. Sample: PBMCs from the stem cell graft donor, taken from the stem cell graft. These TCRs come from a human donor who donated a stem cell graft to a child with acute myeloid leukemia.

This clonotype showed up many times. CDR3 amino acids: CSAGAGQGPLAQYF. The CDR3 coding sequence is TGCAGTGCGGGGGCGGGACAGGGCCCTTTGGCCCAGTACTTC. The V and J genes are TRBV20-1 and TRBJ2-5; 9 nucleotides line up with TRBD1. The V gene's germline CDR1 is DFQATT and CDR2 SNEGSKA (reference sequence). The CDR3 is 14 residues long. The ends lost 6 bases at V and 9 bases at J; junction bases unmatched: 14.

There are a few counts of this clonotype. The chain employs TRBV6-5 and TRBJ2-7, with 9 bases lining up with TRBD1. The CDR3 has 19 amino acids. Germline CDR1 and CDR2: MNHEY and SVGAGI. V lost 4 bases, J lost 2 bases, and 18 bases stayed unmatched. In DNA, the CDR3 is TGTGCCAGCAGTTCGCCGGGACAGGGAAGGGGGCGGGGCCCCTACGAGCAGTACTTC. Encoded protein: CASSSPGQGRGRGPYEQYF.

V and J are TRBV20-1 and TRBJ1-5, with unresolved D. Germline V CDR1 and CDR2: DFQATT, SNEGSKA (reference sequence). The CDR3 length is 13 residues. V lost 3 bases, J lost 5 bases, and 11 bases lay in between. The CDR3 sequence: CSARASWDQPQHF. In DNA form, the CDR3 reads TGCAGTGCTAGGGCGAGTTGGGATCAGCCCCAGCATTTT.

In its sample, this clonotype was seen many times. This chain links TRBV12-3 or TRBV12-4 with TRBJ2-6; no firm D call. The CDR3 consists of 16 residues. Between the trimmed V and J ends, which lost 1 base and 1 base, there was a span of 8 bases. The CDR3 bases are TGTGCCAGCAGTTTAGATGTGGGATCTGGGGCCAACGTCCTGACTTTC. Amino acid sequence: CASSLDVGSGANVLTF.

The sample holds a few counts of this clonotype. This chain uses TRBV4-3 with TRBJ1-5; D is possibly TRBD1 (6 bases). There are 15 residues in the CDR3. Looked up from germline, CDR1 is LGHNA and CDR2 is YSLEER. V was shortened by 0 bases and J by 3 bases, with 9 bases between the two germline ends. CDR3 nucleotides: TGCGCCAGCAGCCAAGATACAGGGCTCAATCAGCCCCAGCATTTT. Its protein is CASSQDTGLNQPQHF.

There are many counts of this clonotype. This chain uses TRBV5-1 with TRBJ2-1, with 8 positions matching TRBD2. Losses at the gene ends were 1 base for V and 5 bases for J; bases not matched to a gene: 5. CDR3 length: 15 residues. CDR1 and CDR2 from the germline V gene are SGHRS and YFSETQ. This CDR3 is CASSLIGGGNNEQFF. In DNA, the CDR3 is TGCGCCAGCAGCTTGATCGGGGGGGGGAACAATGAGCAGTTCTTC.

Concerning this clonotype: Germline and junction disagree at one end, which may indicate a read error. The chain couples TRBV24-1 to TRBJ2-1, with D unresolved. There are 13 residues in the CDR3. Germline V gene lookup returns CDR1 KGHDR and CDR2 SFDVKD. The CDR3: CATSDPVGWVLLF. The CDR3 DNA is TGTGCCACCAGTGACCCCGTCGGATGGGTGTTGCTCTTC.

This chain links TRBV6-1 with TRBJ1-3, with 7 bases fitting TRBD1. V was clipped by 6 bases and J by 4 bases; unmatched bases: 9. CDR3 length equals 15 residues. Germline CDR1 reads MNHNS; CDR2 reads SASEGT. The CDR3 DNA reads TGTGCCAGCAGGACAGGGATTGTTGCCGGAAACACCATATATTTT. Translation gives CASRTGIVAGNTIYF.

The chain has TRBV5-5 and TRBJ2-2; D is unclear. Between the trimmed V and J ends, which lost 4 bases and 4 bases, there was a span of 11 bases. Germline loops: CDR1 SGHKS, CDR2 YYEKEE (reference sequence). CDR3 length equals 14 residues. The CDR3 protein is CASSLQVSTGELFF. In DNA form, the CDR3 reads TGTGCCAGCAGCCTCCAGGTATCCACCGGGGAGCTGTTTTTT.

This clonotype was detected many times. This chain joins TRBV3-1 and TRBJ2-2; the match to TRBD2 covers 7 bases. This CDR3 region has 17 residues. Germline V CDR1 and CDR2: LGHDT, YNNKEL (reference sequence). V lost 3 bases, J lost 1 base, and 8 bases stayed unmatched. This CDR3 reads CASSQWTGGQNTGELFF. CDR3 sequence (DNA): TGTGCCAGCAGCCAGTGGACGGGAGGCCAGAACACCGGGGAGCTGTTTTTT.

This clonotype has at least ten counts. J is TRBJ2-5 and V is TRBV29-1; 8 bases are shared with TRBD1. Germline assignment: CDR1 SQVTM and CDR2 ANQGSEA. Germline trimming cut 4 bases from V and 1 base from J; bases unmatched to any gene: 2. This CDR3 contains 13 residues. The CDR3 loop reads CSVGQGSQETQYF. The CDR3 region has the DNA TGCAGCGTTGGACAGGGGAGCCAAGAGACCCAGTACTTC.

In its sample, this clonotype was seen a few times. The V call is TRBV7-3, the J call TRBJ2-1, with a possible D match to TRBD2 (5 bases). The CDR3 has 14 residues. Germline CDR1 SGHTA, CDR2 FQGTGA. The V and J ends lost 2 bases and 6 bases respectively, with 11 bases between them. The CDR3 here is CASSLSPGINEQFF. The CDR3 DNA sequence: TGTGCCAGCAGCTTATCCCCCGGGATCAATGAGCAGTTCTTC.